This T cell receptor beta chain stems from a study of monozygotic twins with inflammatory bowel disease. Investigators extracted total RNA from whole blood and did not sort T cells. The germline CDR1 and CDR2 sequences are KGHSH and LQKENI. The CDR3 sequence is 15 residues long. Amplification of TCRalpha and TCRbeta cDNA involved two nested PCRs that ran for about 15 and 9 cycles. No DNA is given; TCRdb re-called the 5' RACE reads and lists each CDR3 protein once. With under 350,000 distinct CDR3 sequences in the sample, the ten largest clones hold roughly 5.2%. The clonotype originates from a human donor with ulcerative colitis or Crohn's disease, or a healthy co-twin of an affected twin (not recorded which). The sequenced sample consisted of blood. This chain connects TRBV18 to TRBJ2-5; TCRdb lists TRBD1, though no DNA is available to test this call. The CDR3 sequence: CASSRAGTHKETQYF.